The next 26 T cell receptor beta chains were all read from a single sample in a study (dated by TCRdb to the mid-2010s). The library was obtained by 5' RACE. TCRdb records Illumina MiSeq as the sequencer. The raw public reads went through TCRdb reprocessing: fastp at Q25, MiXCR clone calling, in-frame beta chains kept. Rows with one shared CDR3 protein collapse into an entry with the most common genes and DNA. The sample contains just over 60,000 distinct CDR3 sequences, around 30% of them found a single time. The ten largest account for 2% to 2.5% of the sample. Sequencing was carried out using tumor-infiltrating naive CD4+ T cells sorted from the breast tumor. The cell subset or site label, read with the paper, signifies: naive CD4+ T cells, CD4+CD45RA+CD25-. Receptor source: a female donor with breast cancer.

This clonotype has just a few counts. The chain couples TRBV7-8 to TRBJ2-5; no clear D. Trimming removed 3 bases at V and 2 bases at J, with 13 bases between. CDR1 is SGHVS and CDR2 is FQNEAQ in the germline V gene. This CDR3 is 15 amino acids long. The CDR3 DNA reads TGTGCCAGCAGCTTGACTCGTGAGCAGCAAGAGACCCAGTACTTC. It encodes CASSLTREQQETQYF.

The chain links TRBV5-5 to TRBJ1-5; 9 nucleotides match TRBD1. The V gene end was trimmed by 2 bases and the J gene end by 4 bases; junction bases not matched to a gene: 7. The length of the CDR3 is 16 residues. Germline V gene lookup returns CDR1 SGHKS and CDR2 YYEKEE (reference sequence). CDR3 protein: CASSFGTGTSNQPQHF. In DNA form, the CDR3 reads TGTGCCAGCAGCTTTGGGACAGGGACTTCTAATCAGCCCCAGCATTTT.

This CDR3 is CSARTGSSYEQYF. CDR3 sequence (DNA): TGCAGTGCTAGGACAGGGAGCTCCTACGAGCAGTACTTC. The chain uses TRBV20-1 and TRBJ2-7, with 7 bases aligning to TRBD1. This CDR3 has 13 amino acids. J was trimmed by 0 bases and V by 3 bases; bases with no gene match: 2. In germline, CDR1 is DFQATT, CDR2 SNEGSKA (reference sequence).

The CDR3 nucleotides read TGTGCCAGCAGCTCAACACAACAGGGTAGGCTGTTTTTT. Amino acid sequence: CASSSTQQGRLFF. This chain joins TRBV7-6 and TRBJ1-4, with D maybe TRBD1 (6 bases). From germline, CDR1 is SGHVS and CDR2 FNYEAQ. This CDR3 is built from 13 residues. The ends were cut back, 4 bases at V and 14 bases at J, with 17 bases in the middle.

This clonotype was observed a handful of times. The chain combines TRBV2 with TRBJ1-5; D may be TRBD1 (6 bases). This CDR3 has 14 amino acids. Trimming took off 1 base at V and 9 bases at J, with 13 bases between the two ends. Germline CDR1 SNHLY, CDR2 FYNNEI. The CDR3 here is CASSEVDSTRPQHF. CDR3 bases: TGTGCCAGCAGTGAAGTGGACAGCACACGGCCCCAGCATTTT. Full variable domain (missing parts from reference TRBV2 and TRBJ1-5): EPEVTQTPSHQVTQMGQEVILRCVPISNHLYFYWYRQILGQKVEFLVSFYNNEISEKSEIFDDQFSVERPDGSNFTLKIRSTKLEDSAMYFCASSEVDSTRPQHFGDGTRLSIL.

The chain couples TRBV28 to TRBJ2-1; 11 bases line up with TRBD2. After removal of 2 bases from V and 9 bases from J, the junction contained 9 bases not matched to a gene. The CDR3 is 16 amino acids. Germline-derived CDR1 and CDR2 are MDHEN and SYDVKM. The CDR3 loop is CASSLGSGGDIGEQFF. The CDR3 nucleotides read TGTGCCAGCAGTTTAGGTAGCGGGGGGGATATCGGTGAGCAGTTCTTC.

The chain joins TRBV20-1 to TRBJ1-2; TRBD1 aligns across 9 bases. The CDR3 spans 18 residues. Trimming at V came to 5 bases and at J to 7 bases, leaving 23 bases not matched to a gene. Germline-derived CDR1 and CDR2 are DFQATT and SNEGSKA (reference sequence). CDR3 in amino acids: CSAPTPLYPQGATGGYTF. In DNA, the CDR3 is TGCAGTGCTCCGACCCCCCTATATCCACAGGGGGCTACGGGTGGCTACACCTTC.

This clonotype occurred a few times. This chain uses TRBV7-2 with TRBJ2-3, with D possibly matching TRBD2 (6 bases). Deletions cut 11 bases from V and 2 bases from J, with 20 bases between. Germline assignment: CDR1 SGHTA and CDR2 FQGNSA. The CDR3 spans 15 residues. The CDR3 sequence: CADGGAAGDTDTQYF. CDR3 DNA: TGTGCCGACGGGGGAGCGGCAGGAGACACAGATACGCAGTATTTT.

The CDR3 nucleotides are TGTGCCAGCCGACGGGGAATAAACTCTGGAAACACCATATATTTT. Translating it yields CASRRGINSGNTIYF. V gene TRBV6-5 combines with J gene TRBJ1-3, with no clear D. The germline gives CDR1 MNHEY, CDR2 SVGAGI. CDR3 length: 15 amino acids. V was trimmed by 8 bases and J by 0 bases, leaving 14 bases between them.

A few counts support this clonotype. The V and J genes are TRBV19 and TRBJ2-3; 11 nucleotides agree with TRBD2. The V gene's germline CDR1 is LNHDA and CDR2 SQIVND (reference sequence). CDR3 size: 13 residues. With V trimmed by 9 bases and J by 14 bases, 13 bases remained unmatched. CDR3 sequence reads: CASDEGLAASRYF. The CDR3 bases are TGTGCCAGCGACGAGGGACTAGCGGCGTCACGGTATTTT.

V is TRBV4-3 and J is TRBJ2-3; D is undetermined. Germline loops: CDR1 LGHNA, CDR2 YSLEER. The V gene lost 4 bases and the J gene lost 3 bases, with 14 bases spanning the gap. The CDR3 runs 15 residues. The CDR3 reads CASSPNPEATDTQYF. CDR3 in DNA: TGCGCCAGCAGCCCAAACCCAGAGGCGACAGATACGCAGTATTTT.

This clonotype was recorded a few times. The genes are TRBV12-3 or TRBV12-4 and TRBJ1-1; D remains ambiguous. The CDR3 consists of 13 residues. Deletions cut 7 bases from V and 1 base from J, with 10 bases between. The CDR3: CASKGRPNTEAFF. The CDR3 nucleotides read TGTGCCAGCAAGGGCAGACCGAACACTGAAGCTTTCTTT.

The chain recombines TRBV6-6 with TRBJ2-7, with a weak D call TRBD1 (6 bases). V gave up 6 bases and J gave up 2 bases, with 17 bases separating them. This CDR3 is built from 15 residues. The V gene's germline CDR1 is MNHNY and CDR2 SVGAGI (reference sequence). DNA of the CDR3: TGTGCCAGCAGGAGAGATGGACAGACCCCCTACGAGCAGTACTTC. Translated: CASRRDGQTPYEQYF.

J is TRBJ2-5 and V is TRBV7-3; D is perhaps TRBD2 (5 bases). Germline-derived CDR1 and CDR2 are SGHTA and FQGTGA. This CDR3 is 13 amino acids long. Trimming left V 5 bases short and J 5 bases short, with 12 bases between. DNA of the CDR3: TGTGCCAGCAGCCCGGGAATGAGGGAGACCCAGTACTTC. Translated, it gives CASSPGMRETQYF.

By proportion, this clonotype is medium-sized. CDR3 residues: CASSPTTELITGELFF. CDR3 DNA: TGCGCCAGCAGCCCGACAACAGAACTCATCACCGGGGAGCTGTTTTTT. The chain combines TRBV4-3 with TRBJ2-2, with no clear D. Germline assignment: CDR1 LGHNA and CDR2 YSLEER. V was pared by 4 bases and J by 4 bases, with 16 bases between. The CDR3 contains 16 residues.

A single count supports this clonotype. J is TRBJ1-1 and V is TRBV6-4; D ambiguous. Trimming took off 2 bases at V and 8 bases at J, with 9 bases between the two ends. There are 12 residues in the CDR3. Germline-derived CDR1 and CDR2 are MRHNA and SNTAGT. The CDR3 DNA follows: TGTGCCAGCAGTGACGGGGAAGGGGAAGCTTTCTTT. Protein sequence: CASSDGEGEAFF.

The chain couples TRBV5-6 to TRBJ1-2, with 7 bases matching TRBD1. The CDR3 runs to 16 residues. The trim removed 0 bases at V and 7 bases at J, leaving 12 bases unmatched. The germline V gene encodes CDR1 SGHDT and CDR2 YYEEEE. CDR3 sequence: CASSLVDWTGSGGYTF. The CDR3 DNA reads as TGTGCCAGCAGCTTGGTAGATTGGACAGGTTCGGGTGGCTACACCTTC.

The J gene is TRBJ2-7, the V gene TRBV7-9; 7 bases are a match to TRBD1. V lost 4 bases, J lost 6 bases, and 3 bases stayed unmatched. Germline loops: CDR1 SEHNR, CDR2 FQNEAQ (reference sequence). CDR3 size: 12 residues. The CDR3 spells CASSSPGGEQYF. As DNA, the CDR3 is TGTGCCAGCAGCTCCCCAGGGGGCGAGCAGTACTTC.

The V gene is TRBV4-1, the J gene TRBJ1-2; TRBD1 aligns across 7 bases. In germline, CDR1 is MGHRA, CDR2 YSYEKL. The junction had 4 bases not matched to a gene; V was cut back by 6 bases and J by 6 bases. The CDR3 is 12 residues long. This CDR3 is CASRQGLDGYTF. CDR3 bases: TGCGCCAGCAGACAGGGGTTGGATGGCTACACCTTC.

Here the CDR3 DNA reads TGCAGCGTTGCTCCCAGTGGGGAAAAACTGTTTTTT. Protein product: CSVAPSGEKLFF. The chain has TRBV29-1 and TRBJ1-4; D gene ambiguous. From germline, CDR1 is SQVTM and CDR2 ANQGSEA. Trimming cost V 4 bases and J 8 bases, with 11 bases left between them. The CDR3 length is 12 residues.

This clonotype has at least ten counts. The chain combines TRBV28 with TRBJ1-2; D unclear. This CDR3 region has 15 residues. From germline, CDR1 is MDHEN and CDR2 SYDVKM. With 7 bases removed from V and 6 bases from J, the gap between germline ends came to 21 bases. In DNA form, the CDR3 reads TGTGCCAGCATCCCTAGCGGAAGGAGTCAGGATGGCTACACCTTC. It specifies CASIPSGRSQDGYTF.

This clonotype came up many times. The J gene is TRBJ2-1, the V gene TRBV6-2 or TRBV6-3; D perhaps matches TRBD2 (6 bases). V was pared by 5 bases and J by 8 bases, with 22 bases between. The CDR3 consists of 16 residues. Germline CDR1 reads MNHEY; CDR2 reads SVGEGT. The CDR3 nucleotides are TGTGCCAGCAGTACATATAAGGACGGGAGAAAGGATGAGCAGTTCTTC. As protein: CASSTYKDGRKDEQFF.

This clonotype was seen more than once but under ten times. The gene calls are TRBV10-3 and TRBJ2-1, with D possibly being TRBD2 (5 bases). This CDR3 region has 16 residues. The V gene's germline CDR1 is ENHRY and CDR2 SYGVKD. Trimming shortened V by 0 bases and J by 2 bases, and 11 bases separated the two germline ends. The CDR3 region has the DNA TGTGCCATCAGTGAGTCATGGGAGTGGACCTACAATGAGCAGTTCTTC. Translation gives CAISESWEWTYNEQFF.

The chain employs TRBV28 and TRBJ2-7, with a weak D call TRBD1 (6 bases). Germline V gene sequence: CDR1 MDHEN, CDR2 SYDVKM. V was pared by 6 bases and J by 1 base, with 16 bases between. The CDR3 contains 15 residues. The CDR3 reads CASSLVGTLSYEQYF. CDR3 nucleotide sequence: TGTGCCAGCAGCCTGGTCGGGACATTGTCCTACGAGCAGTACTTC.

This sequence joins TRBV6-6 and TRBJ2-1; 9 bases align to TRBD1. The V and J ends lost 5 bases and 4 bases, in that order; junction bases with no gene match: 3. Germline CDR1 reads MNHNY; CDR2 reads SVGAGI (reference sequence). This CDR3 region has 14 residues. The CDR3 loop reads CASSRQGGYNEQFF. CDR3 coding DNA: TGTGCCAGCAGTCGACAGGGGGGGTACAATGAGCAGTTCTTC.

This clonotype has just a few counts. The chain combines TRBV12-3 or TRBV12-4 with TRBJ2-6; D may be TRBD1 (6 bases). The CDR3 is 19 amino acids. The V end lost 3 bases, the J end lost 2 bases, and 20 bases lay between the germline ends. CDR3 nucleotides: TGTGCCAGCAGTTTTCGGACAGACCTTAGAACTCCTGGGGCCAACGTCCTGACTTTC. As protein: CASSFRTDLRTPGANVLTF.